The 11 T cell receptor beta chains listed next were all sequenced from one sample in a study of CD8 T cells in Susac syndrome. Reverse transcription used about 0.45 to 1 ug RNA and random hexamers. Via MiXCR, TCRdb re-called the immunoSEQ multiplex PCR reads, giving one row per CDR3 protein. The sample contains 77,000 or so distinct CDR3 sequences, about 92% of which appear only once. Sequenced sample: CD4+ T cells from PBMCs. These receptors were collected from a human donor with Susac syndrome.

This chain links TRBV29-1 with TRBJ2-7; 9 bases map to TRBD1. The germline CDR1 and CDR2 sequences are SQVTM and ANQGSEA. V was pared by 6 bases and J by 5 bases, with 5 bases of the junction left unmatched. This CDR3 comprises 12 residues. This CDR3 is CSVGTGTHEQYF. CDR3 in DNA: TGCAGCGTCGGGACAGGGACCCACGAGCAGTACTTC.

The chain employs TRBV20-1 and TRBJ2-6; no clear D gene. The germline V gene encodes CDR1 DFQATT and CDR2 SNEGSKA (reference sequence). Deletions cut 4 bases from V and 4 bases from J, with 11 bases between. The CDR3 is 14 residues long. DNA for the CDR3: TGCAGTGCTACCCCCCTTGTCGGGGCCAACGTCCTGACTTTC. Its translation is CSATPLVGANVLTF.

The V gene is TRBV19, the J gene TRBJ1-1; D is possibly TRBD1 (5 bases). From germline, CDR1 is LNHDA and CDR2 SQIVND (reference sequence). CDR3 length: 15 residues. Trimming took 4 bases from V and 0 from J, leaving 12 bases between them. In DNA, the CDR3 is TGTGCCAGTAGTAGGGGACTGATGATGAACACTGAAGCTTTCTTT. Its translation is CASSRGLMMNTEAFF.

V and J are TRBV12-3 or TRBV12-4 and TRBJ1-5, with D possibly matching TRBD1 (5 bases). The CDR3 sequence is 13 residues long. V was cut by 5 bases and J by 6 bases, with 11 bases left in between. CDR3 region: CASSRVGGQPQHF. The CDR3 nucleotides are TGTGCCAGCAGTAGGGTTGGGGGTCAGCCCCAGCATTTT.

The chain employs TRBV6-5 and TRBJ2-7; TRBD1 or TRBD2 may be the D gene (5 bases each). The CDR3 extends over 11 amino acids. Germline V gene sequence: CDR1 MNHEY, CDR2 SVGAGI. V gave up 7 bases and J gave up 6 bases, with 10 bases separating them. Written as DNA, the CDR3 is TGTGCCAGCACCCTCGGGACCGAGCAGTACTTC. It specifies CASTLGTEQYF.

The CDR3, as DNA: TGCAGTGCCAAACCCTTCTCCAGAAGCTGGGGCACAGATACGCAGTATTTT. This encodes CSAKPFSRSWGTDTQYF. This chain joins TRBV20-1 and TRBJ2-3, with no clear D. V shed 6 bases and J shed 1 base, with 23 bases lying between them. This CDR3 is 17 amino acids long. Germline V gene sequence: CDR1 DFQATT, CDR2 SNEGSKA (reference sequence).

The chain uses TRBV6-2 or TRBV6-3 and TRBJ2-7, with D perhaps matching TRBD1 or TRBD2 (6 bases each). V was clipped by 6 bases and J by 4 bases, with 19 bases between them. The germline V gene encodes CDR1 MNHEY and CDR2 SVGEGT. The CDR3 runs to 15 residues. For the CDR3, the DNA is TGTGCCAGCAGCCCGAGGGGGGCCGGAAAGTACGAGCAGTACTTC. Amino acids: CASSPRGAGKYEQYF.

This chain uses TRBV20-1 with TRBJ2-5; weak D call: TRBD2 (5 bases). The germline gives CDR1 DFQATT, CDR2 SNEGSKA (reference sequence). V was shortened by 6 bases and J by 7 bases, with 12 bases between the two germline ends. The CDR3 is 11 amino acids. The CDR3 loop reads CSALSGGTQYF. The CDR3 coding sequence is TGCAGTGCATTATCCGGAGGGACCCAGTACTTC.

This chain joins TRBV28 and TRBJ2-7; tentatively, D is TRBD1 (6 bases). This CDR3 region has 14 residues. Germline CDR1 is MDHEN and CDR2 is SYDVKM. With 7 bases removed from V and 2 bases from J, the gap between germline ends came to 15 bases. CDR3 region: CASTTTGRAYEQYF. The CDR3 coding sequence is TGTGCCAGCACCACAACAGGGCGCGCCTACGAGCAGTACTTC.

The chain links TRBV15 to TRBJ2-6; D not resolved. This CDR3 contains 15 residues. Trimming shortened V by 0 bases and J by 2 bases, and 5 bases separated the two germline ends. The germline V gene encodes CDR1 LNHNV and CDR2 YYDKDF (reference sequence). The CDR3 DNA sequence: TGTGCCACCAGCAGAGAACCCACTGGGGCCAACGTCCTGACTTTC. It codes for CATSREPTGANVLTF.

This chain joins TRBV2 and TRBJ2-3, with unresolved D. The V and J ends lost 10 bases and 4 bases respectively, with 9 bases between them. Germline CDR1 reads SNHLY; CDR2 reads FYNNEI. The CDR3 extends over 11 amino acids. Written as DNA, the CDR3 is TGTGCCACCCTGTGGGCAGATACGCAGTATTTT. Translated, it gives CATLWADTQYF. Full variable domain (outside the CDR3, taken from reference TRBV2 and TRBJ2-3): EPEVTQTPSHQVTQMGQEVILRCVPISNHLYFYWYRQILGQKVEFLVSFYNNEISEKSEIFDDQFSVERPDGSNFTLKIRSTKLEDSAMYFCATLWADTQYFGPGTRLTVL.